The T cell receptor beta chain described here comes from a study of T cell repertoires in cytomegalovirus infection. As for the study in general: Evidence of both CMV infection and a matching HLA type came from public TCR beta signatures. Regarding the study as a whole: HLA-C-restricted TCR beta clonotypes specific for CMV led the ex vivo response. Individuals carrying CMV plus the relevant HLA were identified by cumulative frequency of public TCR beta families.

V lost 1 base to trimming and J lost 4 bases; unmatched junction nucleotides: 11. Per germline, CDR1 SGHTA and CDR2 FQGNSA. CDR3 length: 18 amino acids. TCRdb reprocessed the reads with MiXCR, giving one entry per CDR3 protein. This repertoire shows approximately 76,000 distinct CDR3 sequences, roughly 3.6% found once; its top ten account for around 4.4%. There are many counts of this clonotype. Its antigen is not identified. The V and J genes are TRBV7-2 and TRBJ2-1, with 9 bases aligning to TRBD2. This clonotype was obtained from a human donor in good health (CMV status not recorded). Some clones in this sample may be carry-over from other donors' samples. The sample consisted of PBMCs. The CDR3 is CASSLGERRLAVYNEQFF. CDR3 coding DNA: TGTGCCAGCAGCTTAGGAGAAAGGAGACTAGCGGTATACAATGAGCAGTTCTTC.